Below, 20 T cell receptor beta chains from the same sample are listed, as sequenced in a study of T cells after yellow fever vaccination. TCRdb re-derived calls from the 5' RACE reads in MiXCR, one entry per CDR3 protein. The top ten hold approximately 2.5% of the sample, which has about 160,000 distinct CDR3 sequences, 6% to 7.5% seen once. This specimen consisted of CD4+ T cells sorted from PBMCs, obtained about 5 days after the first yellow fever vaccination. Receptor source: a man aged 18 to 35 who received the YFV17D yellow fever vaccine.

The CDR3 loop reads CAFTPSLARWRGANTEAFF. Here the CDR3 DNA reads TGTGCCTTCACCCCAAGCCTTGCCCGATGGAGGGGTGCAAACACTGAAGCTTTCTTT. The genes are TRBV12-3 or TRBV12-4 and TRBJ1-1, with D possibly TRBD1 on 5 matching bases. V was trimmed by 11 bases and J by 2 bases, leaving 33 bases between them. This CDR3 comprises 19 residues.

This clonotype was seen once. The J gene is TRBJ2-1, the V gene TRBV5-1, with 13 bases lining up with TRBD2. From germline, CDR1 is SGHRS and CDR2 YFSETQ. The CDR3 contains 14 residues. V shed 0 bases, J shed 13 bases, and the junction held 4 bases outside the gene matches. The CDR3 sequence is CASSLGTSGGVQFF. The CDR3 DNA reads as TGCGCCAGCAGCTTGGGTACTAGCGGGGGGGTCCAGTTCTTC.

This clonotype was counted ten times or more. The J gene is TRBJ1-1, the V gene TRBV28; D ambiguous. Germline assignment: CDR1 MDHEN and CDR2 SYDVKM. V shed 5 bases and J shed 0 bases, with 13 bases lying between them. The CDR3 length is 15 residues. The CDR3 here is CASSLPGILNTEAFF. The CDR3 bases are TGTGCCAGCAGTCTCCCGGGGATTTTGAACACTGAAGCTTTCTTT.

This clonotype turned up a few times. The rearrangement uses TRBV4-2 and TRBJ1-5; unclear D gene. The CDR3 spans 15 residues. The germline CDR1 and CDR2 sequences are LGHNA and YNFKEQ. V dropped 1 base and J dropped 3 bases, with 10 bases sitting between them. Here the CDR3 reads CASSQAAVNNQPQHF. The CDR3 region has the DNA TGTGCCAGCAGCCAAGCAGCGGTTAACAATCAGCCCCAGCATTTT.

This clonotype has ten or more counts. V gene TRBV20-1 combines with J gene TRBJ2-5, with D perhaps assigned TRBD1 or TRBD2 (5 bases each). The CDR3 extends over 14 amino acids. Trimming shortened V by 3 bases and J by 2 bases, and 13 bases separated the two germline ends. Germline values: CDR1 DFQATT, CDR2 SNEGSKA (reference sequence). CDR3 in DNA: TGCAGTGCTAGTAAGAGGGGCTTACAAGAGACCCAGTACTTC. Its protein product is CSASKRGLQETQYF.

The CDR3 DNA reads as TGTGCCAGCAGCTTGACTAGCGGGGGTACGGCCCAGTACTTC. Protein product: CASSLTSGGTAQYF. The chain combines TRBV5-4 with TRBJ2-5; 11 bases fit TRBD2. Germline values: CDR1 SGHNT, CDR2 YYREEE (reference sequence). J gave up 9 bases and V 1 base, and 5 bases lay outside the gene matches. The length of the CDR3 is 14 residues.

The sample holds many counts of this clonotype. The V gene is TRBV27, the J gene TRBJ2-2; TRBD2 matches at 8 bases. V trimming: 6 bases; J trimming: 6 bases; junction bases outside the gene matches: 6. CDR3 length: 14 amino acids. CDR1 is MNHEY, CDR2 SMNVEV, per germline (reference sequence). CDR3 sequence: CASSLIAGSGELFF. The CDR3 nucleotides are TGTGCCAGCAGCCTTATAGCGGGGTCCGGGGAGCTGTTTTTT.

This clonotype has at least ten counts. The chain uses TRBV6-5 and TRBJ2-7; weak D call: TRBD2 (5 bases). V was trimmed by 5 bases and J by 6 bases, leaving 14 bases between them. CDR3 length: 13 residues. In germline, CDR1 is MNHEY, CDR2 SVGAGI. For the CDR3, the DNA is TGTGCCAGCAGTCTCCCGGCCACTAGCGAGCAGTACTTC. This sequence encodes CASSLPATSEQYF.

The chain uses TRBV20-1 and TRBJ1-4, with TRBD1 identical over 8 bases. This CDR3 is 14 amino acids long. The V gene end was trimmed by 6 bases and the J gene end by 7 bases; junction bases not matched to a gene: 10. Looked up from germline, CDR1 is DFQATT and CDR2 is SNEGSKA (reference sequence). This CDR3 reads CSANGQGGGEKLFF. The DNA of the CDR3 is TGCAGTGCAAATGGACAGGGCGGGGGTGAAAAACTGTTTTTT.

This clonotype was seen a few times. This chain links TRBV4-2 with TRBJ2-5; perhaps D is TRBD1 or TRBD2 (5 bases each). Deletions cut 0 bases from V and 7 bases from J, with 18 bases between. This CDR3 contains 16 residues. Germline V gives CDR1 LGHNA, CDR2 YNFKEQ. This CDR3 reads CASSQEMGPRGPTQYF. CDR3 nucleotide sequence: TGTGCCAGCAGCCAAGAAATGGGACCTCGAGGTCCGACCCAGTACTTC.

This clonotype showed up many times. V gene TRBV5-1 combines with J gene TRBJ2-3; TRBD2 matches 8 bases. J gave up 0 bases and V 0 bases, and 6 bases lay outside the gene matches. This CDR3 contains 17 residues. The germline V gene encodes CDR1 SGHRS and CDR2 YFSETQ. CDR3 in DNA: TGCGCCAGCAGCTTGGAGGCTAGCGGGTCAAGCACAGATACGCAGTATTTT. Its protein product is CASSLEASGSSTDTQYF.

In its sample, this clonotype was seen many times. The V call is TRBV20-1, the J call TRBJ2-3, with no clear D. Germline CDR1 is DFQATT and CDR2 is SNEGSKA (reference sequence). With 2 bases removed from V and 8 bases from J, the gap between germline ends came to 14 bases. The CDR3 totals 13 residues. CDR3 residues: CSARQMDGVTQYF. DNA for the CDR3: TGCAGTGCTAGACAAATGGACGGAGTTACGCAGTATTTT.

There are many counts of this clonotype. The chain employs TRBV5-1 and TRBJ1-1; D may be TRBD1 (5 bases). The CDR3 has 14 amino acids. Germline lookup yields CDR1 SGHRS and CDR2 YFSETQ. V lost 8 bases and J 0 bases, leaving 14 bases between the germline ends. CDR3 nucleotide sequence: TGCGCCAGTGCGACCGACAGATTGAACACTGAAGCTTTCTTT. This translates into CASATDRLNTEAFF.

The rearrangement joins TRBV12-3 or TRBV12-4 to TRBJ1-4; 9 bases are a match to TRBD1. The CDR3 loop spans 16 amino acids. J lost 4 bases, V lost 6 bases, and 9 bases had no gene match. The CDR3 spells CASSHTQGQGNEKLFF. In DNA, the CDR3 is TGTGCCAGCAGCCATACTCAGGGACAGGGTAATGAAAAACTGTTTTTT.

Many counts were recorded for this clonotype. The rearrangement links TRBV7-9 to TRBJ2-1; D not certain. This CDR3 has 17 residues. Germline loops: CDR1 SEHNR, CDR2 FQNEAQ (reference sequence). V gave up 3 bases and J gave up 0 bases, with 15 bases separating them. The CDR3 loop reads CASSFSPARFSYNEQFF. CDR3 bases: TGTGCCAGCAGCTTTAGTCCCGCGCGATTCTCCTACAATGAGCAGTTCTTC.

This sequence joins TRBV12-3 or TRBV12-4 and TRBJ2-5, with TRBD2 as a possible D gene (5 bases). The CDR3 length is 14 residues. Trimming removed 5 bases from V and 5 bases from J, with 15 bases in between. For the CDR3, the DNA is TGTGCCAGCAGTGGGTTGAGGGTTGGGGAGACCCAGTACTTC. Residues: CASSGLRVGETQYF.

This clonotype showed up just a few times. The chain combines TRBV10-3 with TRBJ2-4; 10 bases match TRBD1. CDR1 and CDR2 from the germline V gene are ENHRY and SYGVKD. The V and J ends lost 6 bases and 8 bases, in that order; junction bases with no gene match: 7. The CDR3 covers 14 residues. This chain's CDR3 is CAISYGTGEDIQYF. The CDR3 nucleotides are TGTGCCATCAGCTACGGGACAGGGGAGGACATTCAGTACTTC.

This chain joins TRBV28 and TRBJ1-5, with 10 bases that match TRBD1. After removal of 7 bases from V and 3 bases from J, the junction contained 9 bases not matched to a gene. Germline CDR1 and CDR2: MDHEN and SYDVKM. This CDR3 is 16 amino acids long. For the CDR3, the DNA is TGTGCCAGCACCGGAACCGGGACAGGGGCCAATCAGCCCCAGCATTTT. It specifies CASTGTGTGANQPQHF.

This clonotype was observed a few times. The V and J genes are TRBV20-1 and TRBJ1-2, with 8 bases matching TRBD1. CDR3 length: 15 residues. The trim removed 3 bases at V and 7 bases at J, leaving 13 bases unmatched. From germline, CDR1 is DFQATT and CDR2 SNEGSKA (reference sequence). Here the CDR3 reads CSASRSTGGMSGYTF. The DNA for the CDR3 is TGCAGTGCTAGTAGGTCTACAGGGGGTATGAGTGGCTACACCTTC.

About this clonotype: A much larger clone differs by one base, so this may be a read error. V gene TRBV11-2 combines with J gene TRBJ2-1; 8 positions agree with TRBD2. The CDR3 loop spans 13 amino acids. Germline lookup yields CDR1 SGHAT and CDR2 FQNNGV. CDR3 DNA: TGTGCCAGCAGCCAGCGGGGGATCGATGAGAAGTTCTTC. Protein: CASSQRGIDEKFF.